This T cell receptor (beta chain) was retrieved from a study of post-analysis software for immune sequencing data. This clonotype has a handful of counts. Its antigen is unidentified. TCR beta cDNA libraries included unique molecular identifiers. TCRdb analysed the PCR reads with MiXCR anew, one entry per CDR3 protein. The table lists some 260,000 distinct CDR3 sequences, approximately 34% of them singletons. The study's findings and limits: Those with multiple sclerosis, the patient group, showed significantly lower normalized Chao1 diversity than controls. Four to six TRBV segments (TRBV5-6, TRBV5-1 and TRBV20-1 among them) occurred more frequently in patients than in controls.

CDR3 length: 12 amino acids. Germline CDR1 is GTSNPN and CDR2 is SVGIG (reference sequence). The V and J ends lost 3 bases and 9 bases respectively, with 14 bases between them. Sequenced sample: blood. The TCR comes from a girl aged 10-17 years with multiple sclerosis. The chain recombines TRBV30 with TRBJ1-2, with D perhaps TRBD1 (6 bases). The CDR3 loop reads CAWSQSRDSYTF. The CDR3 coding sequence is TGTGCCTGGAGCCAGTCCCGGGACAGCTACACCTTC.